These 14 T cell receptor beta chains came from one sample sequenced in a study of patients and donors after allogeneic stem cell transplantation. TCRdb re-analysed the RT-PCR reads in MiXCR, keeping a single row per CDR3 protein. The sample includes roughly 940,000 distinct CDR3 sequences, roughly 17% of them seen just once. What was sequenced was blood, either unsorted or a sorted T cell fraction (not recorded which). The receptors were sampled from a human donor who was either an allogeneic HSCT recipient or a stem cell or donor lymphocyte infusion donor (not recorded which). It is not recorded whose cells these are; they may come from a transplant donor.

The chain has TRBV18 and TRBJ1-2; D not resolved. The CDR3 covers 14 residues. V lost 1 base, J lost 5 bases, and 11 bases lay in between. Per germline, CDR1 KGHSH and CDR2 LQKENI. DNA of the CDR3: TGTGCCAGCTCACCACTCGAACAGTCGTATGGCTACACCTTC. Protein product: CASSPLEQSYGYTF.

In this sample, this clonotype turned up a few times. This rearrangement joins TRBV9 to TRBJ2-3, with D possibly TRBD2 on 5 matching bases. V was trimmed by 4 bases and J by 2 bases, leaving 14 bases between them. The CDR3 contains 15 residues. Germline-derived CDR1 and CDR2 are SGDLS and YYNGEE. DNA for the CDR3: TGTGCCAGCAGCACCGGAGGAGGACCCACAGATACGCAGTATTTT. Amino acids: CASSTGGGPTDTQYF.

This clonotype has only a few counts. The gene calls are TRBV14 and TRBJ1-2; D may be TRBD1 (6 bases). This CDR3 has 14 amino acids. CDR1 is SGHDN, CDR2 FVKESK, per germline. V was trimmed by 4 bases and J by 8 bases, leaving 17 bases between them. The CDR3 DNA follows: TGTGCCAGCAGCCGACAGGAATTAGGCTACGGCTACACCTTC. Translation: CASSRQELGYGYTF.

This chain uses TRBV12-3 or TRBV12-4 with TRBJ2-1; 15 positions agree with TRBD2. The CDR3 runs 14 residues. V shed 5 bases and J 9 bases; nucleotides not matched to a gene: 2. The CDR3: CASSGLAGGLEQFF. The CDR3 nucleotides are TGTGCCAGCAGTGGACTAGCGGGAGGGCTTGAGCAGTTCTTC.

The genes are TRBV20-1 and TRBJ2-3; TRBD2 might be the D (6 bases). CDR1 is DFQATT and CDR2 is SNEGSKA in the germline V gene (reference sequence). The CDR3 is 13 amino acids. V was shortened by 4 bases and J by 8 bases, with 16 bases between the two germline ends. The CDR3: CSANAGTSGTQYF. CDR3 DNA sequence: TGCAGTGCTAACGCGGGGACGTCAGGTACGCAGTATTTT.

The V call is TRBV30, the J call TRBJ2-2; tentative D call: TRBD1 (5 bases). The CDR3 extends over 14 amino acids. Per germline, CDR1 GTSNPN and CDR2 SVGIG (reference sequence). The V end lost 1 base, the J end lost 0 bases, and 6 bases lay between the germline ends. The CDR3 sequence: CAWSGTTNTGELFF. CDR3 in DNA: TGTGCCTGGAGTGGGACAACGAACACCGGGGAGCTGTTTTTT.

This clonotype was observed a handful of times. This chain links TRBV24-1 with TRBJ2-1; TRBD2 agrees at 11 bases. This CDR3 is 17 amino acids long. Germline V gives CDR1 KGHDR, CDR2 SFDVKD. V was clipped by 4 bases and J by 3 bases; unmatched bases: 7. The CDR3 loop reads CATSDPGLAGGYNEQFF. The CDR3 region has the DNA TGTGCCACCAGTGACCCCGGACTAGCGGGTGGCTACAATGAGCAGTTCTTC.

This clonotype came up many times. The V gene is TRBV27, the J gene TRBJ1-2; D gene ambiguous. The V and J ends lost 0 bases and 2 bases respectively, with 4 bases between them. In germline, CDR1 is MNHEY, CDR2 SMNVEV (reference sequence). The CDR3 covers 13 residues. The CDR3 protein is CASSLSRNYGYTF. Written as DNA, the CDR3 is TGTGCCAGCAGTTTATCCAGAAACTATGGCTACACCTTC.

CDR3 DNA sequence: TGTGCCAGCAGTGATGCACAGGGGCTGAGGACTGAAGCTTTCTTT. Translating gives CASSDAQGLRTEAFF. This chain links TRBV12-3 or TRBV12-4 with TRBJ1-1; the match to TRBD1 covers 7 bases. The ends lost 5 bases at V and 5 bases at J; junction bases unmatched: 11. The CDR3 has 15 amino acids.

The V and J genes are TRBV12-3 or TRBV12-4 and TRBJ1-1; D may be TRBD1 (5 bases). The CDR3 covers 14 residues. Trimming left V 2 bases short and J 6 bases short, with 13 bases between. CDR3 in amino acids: CASSLQGRLSEAFF. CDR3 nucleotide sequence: TGTGCCAGCAGTTTACAGGGTCGCCTCTCTGAAGCTTTCTTT.

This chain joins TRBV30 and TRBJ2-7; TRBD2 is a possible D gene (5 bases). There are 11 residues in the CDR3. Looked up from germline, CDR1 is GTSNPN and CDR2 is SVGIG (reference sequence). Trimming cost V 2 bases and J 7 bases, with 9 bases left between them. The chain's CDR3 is CAWSSGLEQYF. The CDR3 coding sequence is TGTGCCTGGAGTAGCGGCCTGGAGCAGTACTTC.

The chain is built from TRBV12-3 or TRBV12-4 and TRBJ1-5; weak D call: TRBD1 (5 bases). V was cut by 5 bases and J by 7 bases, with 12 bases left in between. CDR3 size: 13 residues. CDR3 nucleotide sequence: TGTGCCAGCAGTCCCCCTGGGACGCAGCCCCAGCATTTT. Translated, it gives CASSPPGTQPQHF.

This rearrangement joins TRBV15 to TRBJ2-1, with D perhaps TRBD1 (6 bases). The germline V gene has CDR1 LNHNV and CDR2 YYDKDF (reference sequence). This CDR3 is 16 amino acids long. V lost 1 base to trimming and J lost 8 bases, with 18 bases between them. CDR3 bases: TGTGCCACCAGCAGAGGAAGGGCAGGGGCGTTAGATGAGCAGTTCTTC. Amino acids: CATSRGRAGALDEQFF.

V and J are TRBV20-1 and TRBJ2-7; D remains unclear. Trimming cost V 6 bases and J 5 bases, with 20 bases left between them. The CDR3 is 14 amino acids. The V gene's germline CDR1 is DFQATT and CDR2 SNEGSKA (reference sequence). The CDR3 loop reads CSAIRADRAHEQYF. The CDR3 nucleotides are TGCAGTGCCATTCGGGCCGACCGGGCCCACGAGCAGTACTTC.